There are a few counts of the clone carrying this TCR beta chain. The CDR3 consists of 16 residues. The ends lost 1 base at V and 5 bases at J; junction bases unmatched: 7. Germline-derived CDR1 and CDR2 are LGHDT and YNNKEL (reference sequence). These data are taken from a study of T cells in Graves' hyperthyroidism and ophthalmopathy. Regions amplified from RNA transcripts were the TCR beta CDR3 regions. A first-round RT-PCR of the TCR CDR3 used the HTBI primer set. TCRdb independently ran MiXCR on the multiplex PCR reads; one entry per CDR3 protein. Among about 360,000 distinct CDR3 sequences, about 20% were seen once, and the ten largest hold 3% to 4%. Graves' hyperthyroidism showing no ophthalmopathy progression within 18 months was considered stable. Patients having uncontrolled infection, another autoimmune disease, pregnancy or lactation were not included.

This receptor was taken from a woman aged 18-35 years with Graves' hyperthyroidism. Sequenced input: blood. V is TRBV3-1 and J is TRBJ2-5; TRBD2 matches 10 bases. CDR3 amino acids: CASSQVHSGGDETQYF. CDR3 DNA sequence: TGTGCCAGCAGCCAAGTCCACAGCGGGGGGGATGAGACCCAGTACTTC.